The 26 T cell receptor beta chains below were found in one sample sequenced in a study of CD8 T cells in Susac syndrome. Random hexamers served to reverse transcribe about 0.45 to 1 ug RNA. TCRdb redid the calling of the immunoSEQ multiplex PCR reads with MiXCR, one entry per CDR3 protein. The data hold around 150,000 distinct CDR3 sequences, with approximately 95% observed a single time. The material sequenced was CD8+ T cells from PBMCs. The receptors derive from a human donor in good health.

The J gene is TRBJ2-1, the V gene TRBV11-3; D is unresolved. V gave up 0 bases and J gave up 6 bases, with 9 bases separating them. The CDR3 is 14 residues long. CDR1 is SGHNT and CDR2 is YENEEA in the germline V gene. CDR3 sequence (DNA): TGTGCCAGCAGCTTAGATCTAACTATCAATGAGCAGTTCTTC. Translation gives CASSLDLTINEQFF.

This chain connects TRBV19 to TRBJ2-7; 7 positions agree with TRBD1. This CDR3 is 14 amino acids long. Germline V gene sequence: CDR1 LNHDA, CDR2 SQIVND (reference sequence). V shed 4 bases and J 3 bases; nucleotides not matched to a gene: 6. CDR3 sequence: CASSTGTDLYEQYF. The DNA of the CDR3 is TGTGCCAGTAGTACCGGGACAGACCTCTACGAGCAGTACTTC.

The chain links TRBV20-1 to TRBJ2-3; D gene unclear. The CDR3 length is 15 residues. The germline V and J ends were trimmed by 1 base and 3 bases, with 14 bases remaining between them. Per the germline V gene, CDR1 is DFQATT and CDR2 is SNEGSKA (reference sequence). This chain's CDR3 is CSARGTQVSTDTQYF. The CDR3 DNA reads TGCAGTGCTAGAGGGACCCAGGTCTCTACAGATACGCAGTATTTT.

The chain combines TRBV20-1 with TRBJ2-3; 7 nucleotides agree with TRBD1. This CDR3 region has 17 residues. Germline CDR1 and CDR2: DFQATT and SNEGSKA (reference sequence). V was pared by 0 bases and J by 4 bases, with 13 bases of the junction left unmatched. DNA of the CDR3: TGCAGTGCTAGAGATTACCTACAGGGGAGCTGGGCAGATACGCAGTATTTT. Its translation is CSARDYLQGSWADTQYF.

Here the CDR3 DNA reads TGCAGTGTTAGTAGCCGGGACAGGCTGTTAGGAGAGCAGTTCTTC. As protein: CSVSSRDRLLGEQFF. The chain couples TRBV20-1 to TRBJ2-1; 8 nucleotides align to TRBD1. Germline CDR1 reads DFQATT; CDR2 reads SNEGSKA (reference sequence). The CDR3 sequence is 15 residues long. V shed 7 bases, J shed 10 bases, and the junction held 18 bases outside the gene matches.

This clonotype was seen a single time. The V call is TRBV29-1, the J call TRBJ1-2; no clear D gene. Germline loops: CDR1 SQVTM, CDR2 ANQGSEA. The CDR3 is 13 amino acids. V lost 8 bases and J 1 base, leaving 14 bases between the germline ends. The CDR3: CSTNGGDNYGYTF. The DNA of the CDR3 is TGCAGCACCAACGGCGGGGATAACTATGGCTACACCTTC. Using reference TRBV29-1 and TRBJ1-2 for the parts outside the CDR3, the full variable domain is SAVISQKPSRDICQRGTSLTIQCQVDSQVTMMFWYRQQPGQSLTLIATANQGSEATYESGFVIDKFPISRPNLTFSTLTVSNMSPEDSSIYLCSTNGGDNYGYTFGSGTRLTVV.

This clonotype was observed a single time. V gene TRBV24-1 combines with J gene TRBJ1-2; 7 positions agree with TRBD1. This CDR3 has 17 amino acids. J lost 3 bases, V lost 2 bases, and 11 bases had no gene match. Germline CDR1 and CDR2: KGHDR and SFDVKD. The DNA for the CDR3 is TGTGCCACCAGTGATTCCTCAGGGGGAAGAGGTGACTATGGCTACACCTTC. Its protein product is CATSDSSGGRGDYGYTF.

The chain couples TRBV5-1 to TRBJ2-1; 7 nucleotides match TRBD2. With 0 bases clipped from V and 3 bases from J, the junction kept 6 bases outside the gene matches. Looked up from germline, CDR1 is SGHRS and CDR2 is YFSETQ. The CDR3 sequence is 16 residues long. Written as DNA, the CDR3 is TGCGCCAGCAGCTTGGTGTCAAGCGGGGTCTACAATGAGCAGTTCTTC. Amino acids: CASSLVSSGVYNEQFF.

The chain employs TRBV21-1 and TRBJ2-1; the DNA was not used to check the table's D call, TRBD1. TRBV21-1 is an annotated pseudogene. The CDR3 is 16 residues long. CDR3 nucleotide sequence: TGTGCCAGCAGCCTCTGGGGGCAATCCAAGATCAATGAGCAGTTCTTC. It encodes CASSLWGQSKINEQFF.

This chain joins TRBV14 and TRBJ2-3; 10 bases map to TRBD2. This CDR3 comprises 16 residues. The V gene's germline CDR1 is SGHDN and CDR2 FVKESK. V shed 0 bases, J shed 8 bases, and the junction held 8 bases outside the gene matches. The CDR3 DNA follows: TGTGCCAGCAGCCAAGATGGCCTAGCGGGAGTTATTACGCAGTATTTT. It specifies CASSQDGLAGVITQYF.

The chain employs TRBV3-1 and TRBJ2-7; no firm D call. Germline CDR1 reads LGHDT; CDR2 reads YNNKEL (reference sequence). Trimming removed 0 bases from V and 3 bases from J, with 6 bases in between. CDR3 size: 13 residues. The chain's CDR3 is CASSQERSYEQYF. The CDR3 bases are TGTGCCAGCAGCCAAGAACGGAGCTACGAGCAGTACTTC.

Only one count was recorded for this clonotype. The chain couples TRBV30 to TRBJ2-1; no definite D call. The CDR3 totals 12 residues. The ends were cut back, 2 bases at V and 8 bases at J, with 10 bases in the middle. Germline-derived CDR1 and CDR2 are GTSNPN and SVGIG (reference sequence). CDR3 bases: TGTGCCTGGAGTCCTACCTCAGATGAGCAGTTCTTC. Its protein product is CAWSPTSDEQFF.

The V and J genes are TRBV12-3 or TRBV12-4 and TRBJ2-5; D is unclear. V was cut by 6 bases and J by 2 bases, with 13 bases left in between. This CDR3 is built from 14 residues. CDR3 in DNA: TGTGCCAGCAGCCCGCGTCTAGGGCAAGAGACCCAGTACTTC. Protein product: CASSPRLGQETQYF.

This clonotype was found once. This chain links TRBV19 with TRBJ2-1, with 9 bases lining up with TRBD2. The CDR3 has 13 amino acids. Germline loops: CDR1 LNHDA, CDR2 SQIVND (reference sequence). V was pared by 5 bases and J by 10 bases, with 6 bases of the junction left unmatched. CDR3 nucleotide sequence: TGTGCCAGTAGTGTCGGACTAGCGAACGAGCAGTTCTTC. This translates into CASSVGLANEQFF.

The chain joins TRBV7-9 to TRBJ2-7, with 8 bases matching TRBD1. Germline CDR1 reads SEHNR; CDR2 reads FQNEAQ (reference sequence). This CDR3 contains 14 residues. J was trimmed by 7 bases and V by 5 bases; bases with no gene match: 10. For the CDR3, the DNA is TGTGCCAGCAGCCCCGGGACAGGATGGGAGGAGCAGTACTTC. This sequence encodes CASSPGTGWEEQYF.

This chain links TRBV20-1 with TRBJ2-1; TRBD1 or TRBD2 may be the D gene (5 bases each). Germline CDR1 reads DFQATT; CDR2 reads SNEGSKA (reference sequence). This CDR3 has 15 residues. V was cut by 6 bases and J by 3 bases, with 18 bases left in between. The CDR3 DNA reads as TGCAGTGCCGAGGGGCCCATAGGCGGCTACAATGAGCAGTTCTTC. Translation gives CSAEGPIGGYNEQFF.

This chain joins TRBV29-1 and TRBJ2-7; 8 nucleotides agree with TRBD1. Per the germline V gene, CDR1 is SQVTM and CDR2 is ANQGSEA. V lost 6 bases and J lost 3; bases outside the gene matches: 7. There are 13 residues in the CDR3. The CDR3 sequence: CSVSGTGRYEQYF. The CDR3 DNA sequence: TGCAGCGTCTCCGGGACAGGACGCTACGAGCAGTACTTC.

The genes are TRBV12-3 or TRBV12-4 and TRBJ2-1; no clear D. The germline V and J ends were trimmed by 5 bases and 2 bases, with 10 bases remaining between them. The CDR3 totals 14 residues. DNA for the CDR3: TGTGCCAGCAGTACGGATGGGACCTACAATGAGCAGTTCTTC. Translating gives CASSTDGTYNEQFF.

This CDR3 reads CSAPTGALDTEAFF. The CDR3 DNA reads as TGCAGTGCTCCCACAGGTGCGTTGGACACTGAAGCTTTCTTT. The rearrangement joins TRBV20-1 to TRBJ1-1, with a tentative D call TRBD1 (5 bases). The CDR3 is 14 residues long. The ends were cut back, 5 bases at V and 3 bases at J, with 16 bases in the middle. CDR1 is DFQATT, CDR2 SNEGSKA, per germline (reference sequence).

The CDR3 sequence is CASSLTPGQGLGEQYF. The CDR3, as DNA: TGTGCCAGCAGTTTAACCCCGGGACAGGGACTTGGCGAGCAGTACTTC. The V call is TRBV7-9, the J call TRBJ2-7; TRBD1 matches at 9 bases. The CDR3 length is 16 residues. V shed 6 bases and J 6 bases; nucleotides not matched to a gene: 15. The germline gives CDR1 SEHNR, CDR2 FQNEAQ (reference sequence). Variable domain in full (rest from reference TRBV7-9 and TRBJ2-7): DTGVSQNPRHKITKRGQNVTFRCDPISEHNRLYWYRQTLGQGPEFLTYFQNEAQLEKSRLLSDRFSAERPKGSFSTLEIQRTEQGDSAMYLCASSLTPGQGLGEQYFGPGTRLTVT.

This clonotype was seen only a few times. CDR3 protein: CASSLDSSNQPQHF. CDR3 in DNA: TGTGCCAGCAGCTTGGACAGTAGCAATCAGCCCCAGCATTTT. This chain uses TRBV11-2 with TRBJ1-5, with a weak D call TRBD1 (6 bases). This CDR3 region has 14 residues. Germline CDR1 reads SGHAT; CDR2 reads FQNNGV. The germline V and J ends were trimmed by 3 bases and 0 bases, with 6 bases remaining between them.

The CDR3 DNA follows: TGTGCCAGCAGTCCAACCGGGACAGGGTATGTCGACGAGCAGTACTTC. Translation: CASSPTGTGYVDEQYF. This chain connects TRBV6-1 to TRBJ2-7; 9 bases are a match to TRBD1. This CDR3 is 16 amino acids long. V gave up 5 bases and J gave up 5 bases; unmatched junction bases: 13. CDR1 is MNHNS and CDR2 is SASEGT in the germline V gene.

CDR3 in amino acids: CASSLYSGSSYEQYF. The DNA for the CDR3 is TGTGCCAGCAGTTTATACAGCGGGAGCTCCTACGAGCAGTACTTC. The genes are TRBV27 and TRBJ2-7, with 8 bases aligning to TRBD2. Unmatched junction bases numbered 2, after V lost 1 base and J lost 0 bases. The CDR3 extends over 15 amino acids. Germline CDR1 MNHEY, CDR2 SMNVEV (reference sequence).

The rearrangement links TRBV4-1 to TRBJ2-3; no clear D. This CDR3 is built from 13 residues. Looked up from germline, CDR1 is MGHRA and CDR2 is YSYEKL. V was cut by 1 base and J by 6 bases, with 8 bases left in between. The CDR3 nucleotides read TGCGCCAGCAGCCAAGCTCCCAGGGATACGCAGTATTTT. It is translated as CASSQAPRDTQYF.

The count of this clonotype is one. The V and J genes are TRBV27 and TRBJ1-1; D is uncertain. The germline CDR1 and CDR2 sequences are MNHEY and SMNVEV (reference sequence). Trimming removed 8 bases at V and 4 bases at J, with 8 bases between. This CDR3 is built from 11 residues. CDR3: CASGRGTEAFF. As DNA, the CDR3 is TGTGCCAGCGGACGGGGCACTGAAGCTTTCTTT.

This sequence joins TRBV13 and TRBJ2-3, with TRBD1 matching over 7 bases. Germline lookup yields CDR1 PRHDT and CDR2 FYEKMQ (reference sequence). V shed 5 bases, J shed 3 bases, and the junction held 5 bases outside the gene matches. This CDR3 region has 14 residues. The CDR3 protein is CASSPGTETDTQYF. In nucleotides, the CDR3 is TGTGCCAGCAGCCCCGGGACAGAAACAGATACGCAGTATTTT.